The sequence of this TCR beta chain was determined in a study of cytomegalovirus exposure and HLA in healthy donors. This CDR3 region has 15 residues. V was pared by 5 bases and J by 10 bases, with 21 bases between. Germline V gene sequence: CDR1 SEHNR, CDR2 FQNEAQ (reference sequence). As to this clone: As yet, its antigen is unknown.

13 Jbeta primers and 60 Vbeta primers were used for the PCR. TCRdb's table, derived via immunoSEQ multiplex PCR, lists solely in-frame clones and lacks some. The sample lists about 120,000 clones, 80% occurring once. Findings and caveats of the study: The study designated 160 or so TCR beta chains cytomegalovirus-associated. In a later analysis, most CMV-associated TCR beta chains appeared HLA-restricted. Exclusion as indistinguishable affected some V segments, including TRBV6-2 and TRBV6-3.

The source is a female donor in good health and CMV-seropositive. This chain links TRBV7-9 with TRBJ2-1, with a possible D match to TRBD1 (6 bases). The specimen was PBMCs. The CDR3 DNA reads as TGTGCCAGCAGCCCAGACAGGCCCACCTCTAAGGAGCAGTTCTTC. It specifies CASSPDRPTSKEQFF.